These 8 T cell receptor beta chains were all obtained from the same sample, sequenced in a study of blood T cell repertoires in COVID-19. Some clones are missing from TCRdb's copy, which holds only in-frame ones; the method was immunoSEQ multiplex PCR. The repertoire includes around 63,000 clones, roughly 72% of them detected once, and 4% to 5% sits in the top ten. The sequencing sample was made of peripheral blood. Receptor source: a woman between 70 and 85 years old with COVID-19, enrolled during active disease.

The chain employs TRBV12-3 or TRBV12-4 and TRBJ2-2; D unclear. CDR3 length equals 11 residues. V dropped 3 bases and J dropped 7 bases, with 3 bases sitting between them. CDR3 loop: CASSFVGELFF. CDR3 sequence (DNA): TGTGCCAGCAGTTTCGTCGGGGAGCTGTTTTTT.

This clone was detected once. The identical CDR3 is also encoded by other nucleotide sequences in the sample. The genes are TRBV7-2 and TRBJ2-2; 8 nucleotides agree with TRBD1. The CDR3 runs to 13 residues. Trimming cost V 5 bases and J 5 bases; bases outside gene matches: 1. CDR1 and CDR2 from the germline V gene are SGHTA and FQGNSA. CDR3 DNA sequence: TGTGCCAGCAGCACAGGGGGAACCGGGGAGCTGTTTTTT. Protein sequence: CASSTGGTGELFF.

The genes are TRBV9 and TRBJ2-1; a weak D match, TRBD2 (5 bases). Germline V gives CDR1 SGDLS, CDR2 YYNGEE. CDR3 length: 16 residues. Trimming pared 3 bases from V and 8 bases from J, leaving 21 bases between. Here the CDR3 DNA reads TGTGCCAGCAGCGCCCCCGACTACCTTAAGAGAGATGAGCAGTTCTTC. This translates into CASSAPDYLKRDEQFF. Full variable domain (missing parts from reference TRBV9 and TRBJ2-1): DSGVTQTPKHLITATGQRVTLRCSPRSGDLSVYWYQQSLDQGLQFLIQYYNGEERAKGNILERFSAQQFPDLHSELNLSSLELGDSALYFCASSAPDYLKRDEQFFGPGTRLTVL.

This clone has just one count. The V and J genes are TRBV12-3 or TRBV12-4 and TRBJ2-5; D gene uncertain. Deletions cut 6 bases from V and 5 bases from J, with 10 bases between. This CDR3 spans 12 amino acids. The CDR3 protein is CASSFPEETQYF. Here the CDR3 DNA reads TGTGCCAGCAGCTTCCCCGAGGAGACCCAGTACTTC.

This sequence joins TRBV5-5 and TRBJ2-5, with 7 nucleotides matching TRBD1. The CDR3 has 14 amino acids. CDR1 is SGHKS and CDR2 is YYEKEE in the germline V gene (reference sequence). V dropped 4 bases and J dropped 5; count of bases not matched to a gene: 8. Here the CDR3 DNA reads TGTGCCAGCAGCCAACCTCTGACAGGGGAGACCCAGTACTTC. Protein product: CASSQPLTGETQYF.

This chain links TRBV7-2 with TRBJ2-4; D not resolved. Germline V gives CDR1 SGHTA, CDR2 FQGNSA. V lost 1 base and J lost 6, with 16 bases in between. This CDR3 comprises 16 residues. Here the CDR3 reads CASSLVVGASGNIQYF. The CDR3 nucleotides read TGTGCCAGCAGCTTAGTTGTAGGAGCTAGTGGAAACATTCAGTACTTC. Combining the CDR3 with reference TRBV7-2 and TRBJ2-4 gives the whole variable domain GAGVSQSPSNKVTEKGKDVELRCDPISGHTALYWYRQSLGQGLEFLIYFQGNSAPDKSGLPSDRFSAERTGGSVSTLTIQRTQQEDSAVYLCASSLVVGASGNIQYFGAGTRLSVL.

V usage is TRBV19 and J usage is TRBJ2-5; tentatively, D is TRBD2 (6 bases). This CDR3 is built from 14 residues. The V and J ends lost 6 bases and 5 bases respectively, with 16 bases between them. The germline CDR1 and CDR2 sequences are LNHDA and SQIVND (reference sequence). As DNA, the CDR3 is TGTGCCAGTAGGCCGGGACTGGGGTGGGAGACCCAGTACTTC. The encoded protein is CASRPGLGWETQYF. Looking up the rest from reference TRBV19 and TRBJ2-5 gives the full variable domain: DGGITQSPKYLFRKEGQNVTLSCEQNLNHDAMYWYRQDPGQGLRLIYYSQIVNDFQKGDIAEGYSVSREKKESFPLTVTSAQKNPTAFYLCASRPGLGWETQYFGPGTRLLVL.

The count of this clone is one. The rearrangement joins TRBV5-1 to TRBJ2-3, with 8 bases aligning to TRBD1. The germline CDR1 and CDR2 sequences are SGHRS and YFSETQ. There are 15 residues in the CDR3. V shed 3 bases and J 6 bases; nucleotides not matched to a gene: 9. This chain's CDR3 is CASSSDGQGGDTQYF. The CDR3 coding sequence is TGCGCCAGCAGCTCGGATGGACAGGGCGGCGATACGCAGTATTTT.